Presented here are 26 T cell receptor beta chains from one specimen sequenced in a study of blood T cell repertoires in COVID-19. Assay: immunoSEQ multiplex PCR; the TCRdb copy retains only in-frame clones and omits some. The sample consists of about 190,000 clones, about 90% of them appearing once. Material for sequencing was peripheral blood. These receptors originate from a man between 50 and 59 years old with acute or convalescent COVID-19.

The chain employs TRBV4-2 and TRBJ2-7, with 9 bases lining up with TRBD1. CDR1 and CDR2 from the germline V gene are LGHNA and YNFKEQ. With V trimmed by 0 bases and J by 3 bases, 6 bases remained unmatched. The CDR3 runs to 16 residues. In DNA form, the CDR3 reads TGTGCCAGCAGCCAAGAAGAGGGACAGGGAATCTACGAGCAGTACTTC. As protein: CASSQEEGQGIYEQYF.

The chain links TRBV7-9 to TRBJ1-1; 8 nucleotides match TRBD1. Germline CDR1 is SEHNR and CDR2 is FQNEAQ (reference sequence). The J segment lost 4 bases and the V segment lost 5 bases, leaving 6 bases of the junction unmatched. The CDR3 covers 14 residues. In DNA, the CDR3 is TGTGCCAGCAGCACACAGGGGGGGATCACTGAAGCTTTCTTT. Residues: CASSTQGGITEAFF. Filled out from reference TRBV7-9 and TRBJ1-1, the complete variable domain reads DTGVSQNPRHKITKRGQNVTFRCDPISEHNRLYWYRQTLGQGPEFLTYFQNEAQLEKSRLLSDRFSAERPKGSFSTLEIQRTEQGDSAMYLCASSTQGGITEAFFGQGTRLTVV.

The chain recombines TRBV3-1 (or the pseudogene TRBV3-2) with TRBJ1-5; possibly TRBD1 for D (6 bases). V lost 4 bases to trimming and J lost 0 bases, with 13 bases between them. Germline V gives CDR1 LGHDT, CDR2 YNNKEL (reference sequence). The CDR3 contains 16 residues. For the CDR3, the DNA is TGTGCCAGCAGCCCTAGGACAGACTATAGCAATCAGCCCCAGCATTTT. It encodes CASSPRTDYSNQPQHF.

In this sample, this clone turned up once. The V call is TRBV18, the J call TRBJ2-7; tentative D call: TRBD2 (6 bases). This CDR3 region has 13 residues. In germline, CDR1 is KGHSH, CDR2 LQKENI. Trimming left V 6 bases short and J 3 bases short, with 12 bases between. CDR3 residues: CASSRGEVYEQYF. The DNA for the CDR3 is TGTGCCAGCTCTCGAGGGGAGGTCTACGAGCAGTACTTC.

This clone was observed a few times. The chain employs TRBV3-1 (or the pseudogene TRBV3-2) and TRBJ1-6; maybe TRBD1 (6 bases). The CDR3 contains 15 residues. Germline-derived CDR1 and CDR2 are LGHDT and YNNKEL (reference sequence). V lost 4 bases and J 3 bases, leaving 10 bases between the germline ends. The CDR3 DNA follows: TGTGCCAGCAGCCCGGGACAAAACTATAATTCACCCCTCCACTTT. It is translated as CASSPGQNYNSPLHF.

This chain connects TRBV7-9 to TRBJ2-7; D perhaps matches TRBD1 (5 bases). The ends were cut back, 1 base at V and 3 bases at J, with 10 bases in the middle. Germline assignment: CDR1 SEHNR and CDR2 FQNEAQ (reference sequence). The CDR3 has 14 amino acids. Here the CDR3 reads CASSLGQGHYEQYV. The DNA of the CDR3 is TGTGCCAGCAGCTTAGGGCAGGGCCACTACGAGCAGTACGTC.

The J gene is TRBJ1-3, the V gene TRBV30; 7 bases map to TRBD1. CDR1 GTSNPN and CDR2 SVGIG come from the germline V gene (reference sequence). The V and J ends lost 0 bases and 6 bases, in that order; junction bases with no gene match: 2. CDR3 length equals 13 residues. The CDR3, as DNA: TGTGCCTGGAGTGTAACAGGGGAAAACACCATATATTTT. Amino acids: CAWSVTGENTIYF. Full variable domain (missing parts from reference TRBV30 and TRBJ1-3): SQTIHQWPATLVQPVGSPLSLECTVEGTSNPNLYWYRQAAGRGLQLLFYSVGIGQISSEVPQNLSASRPQDRQFILSSKKLLLSDSGFYLCAWSVTGENTIYFGEGSWLTVV.

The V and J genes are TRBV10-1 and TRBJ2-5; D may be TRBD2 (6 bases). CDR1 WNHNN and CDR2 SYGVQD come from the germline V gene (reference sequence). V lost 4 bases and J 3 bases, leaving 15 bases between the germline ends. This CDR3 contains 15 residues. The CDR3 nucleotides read TGCGCCAGCAGTGCCCAGGAGGGCCCTAAAGAGACCCAGTACTTC. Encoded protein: CASSAQEGPKETQYF.

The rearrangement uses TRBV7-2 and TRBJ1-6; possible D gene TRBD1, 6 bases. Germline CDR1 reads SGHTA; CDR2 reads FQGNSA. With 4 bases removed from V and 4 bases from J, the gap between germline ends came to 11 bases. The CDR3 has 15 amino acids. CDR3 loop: CASSSPGQYNSPLHF. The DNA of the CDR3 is TGTGCCAGCAGCTCCCCCGGACAGTATAATTCACCCCTCCACTTT.

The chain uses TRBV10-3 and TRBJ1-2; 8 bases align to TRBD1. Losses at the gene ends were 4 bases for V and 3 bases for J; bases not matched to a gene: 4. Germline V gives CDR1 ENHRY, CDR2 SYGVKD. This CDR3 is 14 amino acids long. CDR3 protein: CAISASDRDYGYTF. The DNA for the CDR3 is TGTGCCATCAGTGCCTCGGACAGGGACTATGGCTACACCTTC.

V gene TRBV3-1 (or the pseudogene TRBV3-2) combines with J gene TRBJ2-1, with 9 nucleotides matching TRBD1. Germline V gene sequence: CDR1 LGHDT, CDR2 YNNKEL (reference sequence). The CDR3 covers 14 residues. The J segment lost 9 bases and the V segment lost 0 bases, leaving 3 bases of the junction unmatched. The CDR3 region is CASSQDTGGREQFF. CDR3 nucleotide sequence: TGTGCCAGCAGCCAAGATACAGGGGGCCGTGAGCAGTTCTTC.

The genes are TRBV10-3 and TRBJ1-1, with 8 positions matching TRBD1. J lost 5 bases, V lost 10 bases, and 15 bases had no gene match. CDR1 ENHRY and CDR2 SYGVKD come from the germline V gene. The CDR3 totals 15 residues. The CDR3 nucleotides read TGTGCCAGCACCAAGCAGGGGGCGCCGAGTACTGAAGCTTTCTTT. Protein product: CASTKQGAPSTEAFF.

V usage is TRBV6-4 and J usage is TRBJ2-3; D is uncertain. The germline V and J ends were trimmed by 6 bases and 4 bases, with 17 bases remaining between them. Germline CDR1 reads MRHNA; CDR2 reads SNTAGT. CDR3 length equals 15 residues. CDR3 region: CASSLFLSTADTQYF. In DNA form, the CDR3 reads TGTGCCAGCAGCCTTTTCCTGAGTACCGCAGATACGCAGTATTTT.

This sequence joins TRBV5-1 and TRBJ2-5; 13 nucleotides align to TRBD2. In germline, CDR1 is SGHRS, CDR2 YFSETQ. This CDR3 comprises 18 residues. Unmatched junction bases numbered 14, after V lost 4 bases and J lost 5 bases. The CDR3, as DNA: TGCGCCAGCAGCACGATGGGACTAGCGGGAAGGTCCTCCGAGACCCAGTACTTC. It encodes CASSTMGLAGRSSETQYF.

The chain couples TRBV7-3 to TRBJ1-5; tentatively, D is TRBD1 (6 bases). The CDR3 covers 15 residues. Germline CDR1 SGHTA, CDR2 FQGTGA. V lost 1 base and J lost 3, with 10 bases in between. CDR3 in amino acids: CASSLKGQFNQPQHF. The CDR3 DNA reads TGTGCCAGCAGCTTAAAAGGACAGTTCAATCAGCCCCAGCATTTT.

CDR3 sequence (DNA): TGTGCCAGCAGTGAAGGACAGGGCTTGGGCTCTGGAAACACCATATATTTT. Protein product: CASSEGQGLGSGNTIYF. V usage is TRBV6-1 and J usage is TRBJ1-3; 7 nucleotides line up with TRBD1. Trimming removed 1 base from V and 0 bases from J; junction bases left unmatched: 6. The length of the CDR3 is 17 residues. Germline loops: CDR1 MNHNS, CDR2 SASEGT.

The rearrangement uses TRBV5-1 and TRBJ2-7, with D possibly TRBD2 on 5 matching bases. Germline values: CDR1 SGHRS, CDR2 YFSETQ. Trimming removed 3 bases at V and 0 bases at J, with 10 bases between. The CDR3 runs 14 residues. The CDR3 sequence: CASSSDYNSYEQYF. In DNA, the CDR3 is TGCGCCAGCAGCTCCGACTATAACTCCTACGAGCAGTACTTC.

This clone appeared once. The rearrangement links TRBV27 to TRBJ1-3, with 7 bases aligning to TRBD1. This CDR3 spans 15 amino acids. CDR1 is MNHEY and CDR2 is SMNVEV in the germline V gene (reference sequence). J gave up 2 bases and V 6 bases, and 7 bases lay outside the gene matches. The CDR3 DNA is TGTGCCAGCAGCAGCAGGACAGGTCCTGGAAACACCATATATTTT. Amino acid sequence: CASSSRTGPGNTIYF.

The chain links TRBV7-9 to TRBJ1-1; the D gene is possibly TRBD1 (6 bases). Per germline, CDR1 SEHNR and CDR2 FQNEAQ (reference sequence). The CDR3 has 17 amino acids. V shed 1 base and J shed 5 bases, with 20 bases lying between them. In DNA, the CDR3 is TGTGCCAGCAGCTTAGGAGGGTTCAGCAGGGGTTTGACTGAAGCTTTCTTT. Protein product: CASSLGGFSRGLTEAFF.

CDR3 amino acids: CASRELATNTQYF. CDR3 nucleotides: TGTGCCAGTCGGGAACTAGCGACAAATACGCAGTATTTT. The V and J genes are TRBV10-3 and TRBJ2-3, with TRBD2 identical over 7 bases. The CDR3 loop spans 13 amino acids. V was clipped by 10 bases and J by 7 bases; unmatched bases: 11. CDR1 is ENHRY and CDR2 is SYGVKD in the germline V gene.

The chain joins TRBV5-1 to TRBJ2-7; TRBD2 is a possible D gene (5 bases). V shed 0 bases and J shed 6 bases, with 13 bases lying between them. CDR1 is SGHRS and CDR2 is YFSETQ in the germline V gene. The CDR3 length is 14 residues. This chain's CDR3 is CASSLAIGSGEQYF. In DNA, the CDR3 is TGCGCCAGCAGCTTGGCCATAGGGAGCGGCGAGCAGTACTTC.

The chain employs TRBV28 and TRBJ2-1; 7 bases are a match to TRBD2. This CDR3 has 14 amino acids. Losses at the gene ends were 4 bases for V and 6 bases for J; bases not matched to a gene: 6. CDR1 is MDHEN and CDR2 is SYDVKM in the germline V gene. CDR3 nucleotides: TGTGCCAGCAGTTCCCCTTGGACTAGCAATGAGCAGTTCTTC. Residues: CASSSPWTSNEQFF. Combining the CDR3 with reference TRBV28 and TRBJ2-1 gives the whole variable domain DVKVTQSSRYLVKRTGEKVFLECVQDMDHENMFWYRQDPGLGLRLIYFSYDVKMKEKGDIPEGYSVSREKKERFSLILESASTNQTSMYLCASSSPWTSNEQFFGPGTRLTVL.

This CDR3 reads CASSPRDTGVYGYTF. CDR3 sequence (DNA): TGTGCCAGCAGTCCCAGGGATACTGGGGTATATGGCTACACCTTC. This chain uses TRBV28 with TRBJ1-2, with a tentative D call TRBD1 (5 bases). Between the trimmed V and J ends, which lost 5 bases and 5 bases, there was a span of 18 bases. The CDR3 is made up of 15 amino acids. Germline CDR1 reads MDHEN; CDR2 reads SYDVKM.

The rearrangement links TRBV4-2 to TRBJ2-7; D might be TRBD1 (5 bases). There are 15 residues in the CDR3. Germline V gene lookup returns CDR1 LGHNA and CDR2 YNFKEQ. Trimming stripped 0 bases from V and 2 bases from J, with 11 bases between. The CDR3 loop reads CASSQELAGTYEQYF. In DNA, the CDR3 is TGTGCCAGCAGCCAAGAACTGGCAGGGACCTACGAGCAGTACTTC.

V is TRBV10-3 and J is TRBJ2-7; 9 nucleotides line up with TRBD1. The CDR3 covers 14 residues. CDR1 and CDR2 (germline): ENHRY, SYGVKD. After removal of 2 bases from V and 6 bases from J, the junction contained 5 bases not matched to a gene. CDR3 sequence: CAISETGQGSEQYF. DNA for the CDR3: TGTGCCATCAGTGAGACGGGACAGGGAAGCGAGCAGTACTTC.

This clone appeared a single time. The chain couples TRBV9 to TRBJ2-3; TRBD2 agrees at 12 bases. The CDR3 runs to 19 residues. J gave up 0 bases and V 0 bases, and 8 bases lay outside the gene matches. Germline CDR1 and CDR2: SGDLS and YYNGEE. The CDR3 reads CASSVGASGGAVSTDTQYF. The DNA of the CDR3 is TGTGCCAGCAGCGTAGGTGCTAGCGGGGGGGCCGTTAGCACAGATACGCAGTATTTT. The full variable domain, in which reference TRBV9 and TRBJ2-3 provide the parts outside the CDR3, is DSGVTQTPKHLITATGQRVTLRCSPRSGDLSVYWYQQSLDQGLQFLIQYYNGEERAKGNILERFSAQQFPDLHSELNLSSLELGDSALYFCASSVGASGGAVSTDTQYFGPGTRLTVL.